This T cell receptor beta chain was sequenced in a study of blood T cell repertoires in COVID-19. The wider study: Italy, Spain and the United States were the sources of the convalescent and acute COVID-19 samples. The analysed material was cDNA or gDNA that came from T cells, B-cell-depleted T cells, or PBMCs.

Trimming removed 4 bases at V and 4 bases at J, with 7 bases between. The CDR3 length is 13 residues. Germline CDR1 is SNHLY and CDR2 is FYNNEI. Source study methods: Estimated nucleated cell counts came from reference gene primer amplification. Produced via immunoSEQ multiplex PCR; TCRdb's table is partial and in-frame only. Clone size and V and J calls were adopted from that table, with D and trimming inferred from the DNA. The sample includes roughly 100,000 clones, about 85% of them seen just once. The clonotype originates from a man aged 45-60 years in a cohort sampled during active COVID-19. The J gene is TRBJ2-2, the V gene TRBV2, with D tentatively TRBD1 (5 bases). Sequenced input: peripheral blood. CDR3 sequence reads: CASSVGATGELFF. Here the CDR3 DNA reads TGTGCCAGCAGTGTAGGGGCCACCGGGGAGCTGTTTTTT.